Given below is one T cell receptor beta chain in context. This record belongs to a study of early T cells in non-severe SARS-CoV-2 infection. TCRdb used MiXCR to reprocess the 5' RACE reads, holding one entry per CDR3 protein. The sample records approximately 97,000 distinct CDR3 sequences, 9.5% to 12% being singletons. The CDR3 runs 17 residues. CDR1 and CDR2 from the germline V gene are ENHRY and SYGVKD. Trimming cost V 2 bases and J 4 bases, with 21 bases left between them. The specimen comprised whole blood, sampled at baseline. The source of this sequence is an adult who was a healthcare worker with PCR-confirmed SARS-CoV-2 infection or an uninfected control (not recorded which). The chain is built from TRBV10-3 and TRBJ2-7; TRBD1 might be the D (6 bases). The DNA of the CDR3 is TGTGCCATCAGTGAGCCCGACAGGCCCAGCGGTGGGTACGAGCAGTACTTC. It is translated as CAISEPDRPSGGYEQYF.